Below, 12 T cell receptor beta chains from the same sample are listed, as sequenced in a study of T-cell memory formation after mild COVID-19. TCRdb passed the 5' RACE reads through MiXCR, listing each CDR3 protein once. The table records a few hundred thousand distinct CDR3 sequences, about 15% of them present only once. Sequencing input: PBMCs or a T cell subset sorted from them (not recorded which). Receptors were obtained from a man aged 18 to 30 who had mild COVID-19 (a few samples of this study predate the infection). Cell type and time point are not known.

This chain uses TRBV6-5 with TRBJ2-1; the match to TRBD2 covers 7 bases. Trimming removed 7 bases from V and 9 bases from J; junction bases left unmatched: 6. The CDR3 totals 12 residues. Germline lookup yields CDR1 MNHEY and CDR2 SVGAGI. The CDR3, as DNA: TGTGCCAGCACCCCGGGGGGTAGTGAGCAGTTCTTC. Protein: CASTPGGSEQFF.

This clonotype showed up just a few times. The J gene is TRBJ1-1, the V gene TRBV12-3 or TRBV12-4; D perhaps matches TRBD1 (6 bases). The CDR3 has 13 amino acids. The V gene lost 6 bases and the J gene lost 4 bases, with 12 bases spanning the gap. CDR3 loop: CASSPTGFTEAFF. DNA for the CDR3: TGTGCCAGCAGCCCCACAGGGTTCACTGAAGCTTTCTTT.

This clonotype was observed a few times. V gene TRBV19 combines with J gene TRBJ2-1; D tentatively fits TRBD1 or TRBD2 (5 bases each). The CDR3 is made up of 14 amino acids. V shed 6 bases and J shed 0 bases, with 9 bases lying between them. From germline, CDR1 is LNHDA and CDR2 SQIVND (reference sequence). CDR3 bases: TGTGCCAGTAGAGAGGGGAGCTCCTACAATGAGCAGTTCTTC. This sequence encodes CASREGSSYNEQFF.

This clonotype occurred many times. V and J are TRBV4-2 and TRBJ1-2, with 9 bases that match TRBD1. The V gene's germline CDR1 is LGHNA and CDR2 YNFKEQ. Trimming removed 3 bases from V and 8 bases from J; junction bases left unmatched: 10. The CDR3 covers 15 residues. CDR3 amino acids: CASSQPRDREFGYTF. The CDR3 DNA reads as TGTGCCAGCAGCCAGCCTCGGGACAGGGAGTTCGGCTACACCTTC.

This clonotype has only a few counts. The chain links TRBV4-3 to TRBJ1-2; D is unresolved. The CDR3 is 16 amino acids. Germline CDR1 and CDR2: LGHNA and YSLEER. Trimming left V 0 bases short and J 2 bases short, with 13 bases between. In DNA form, the CDR3 reads TGCGCCAGCAGCCAAGATGGGGTCACACACAACTATGGCTACACCTTC. As protein: CASSQDGVTHNYGYTF.

This clonotype was recorded at least ten times. The chain joins TRBV27 to TRBJ1-1; D unresolved. V lost 8 bases to trimming and J lost 6 bases, with 10 bases between them. Germline V CDR1 and CDR2: MNHEY, SMNVEV (reference sequence). This CDR3 contains 11 residues. The CDR3 spells CASGASAEAFF. The DNA of the CDR3 is TGTGCCAGCGGCGCGTCCGCTGAAGCTTTCTTT.

The V call is TRBV10-1, the J call TRBJ2-7; no definite D call. The ends were cut back, 2 bases at V and 3 bases at J, with 5 bases in the middle. CDR3 length: 12 residues. CDR1 WNHNN and CDR2 SYGVQD come from the germline V gene (reference sequence). The CDR3 DNA reads TGCGCCAGCAGTGAGAATGGCTACGAGCAGTACTTC. Protein product: CASSENGYEQYF.

The gene calls are TRBV7-6 and TRBJ2-2, with 7 positions matching TRBD2. This CDR3 is 17 amino acids long. Per the germline V gene, CDR1 is SGHVS and CDR2 is FNYEAQ. With V trimmed by 4 bases and J by 1 base, 9 bases remained unmatched. CDR3 DNA sequence: TGTGCCAGCAGCTGGAGTTCGGGCGGGGGGAACACCGGGGAGCTGTTTTTT. Translating it yields CASSWSSGGGNTGELFF.

The gene calls are TRBV6-5 and TRBJ2-2; a weak D match, TRBD1 (5 bases). Germline CDR1 is MNHEY and CDR2 is SVGAGI. The CDR3 extends over 14 amino acids. V was clipped by 6 bases and J by 0 bases, with 8 bases between them. In DNA form, the CDR3 reads TGTGCCAGCAGCCAGGGAACGAACACCGGGGAGCTGTTTTTT. Protein product: CASSQGTNTGELFF.

This clonotype was seen a few times. This chain uses TRBV29-1 with TRBJ1-2; unclear D gene. The V gene's germline CDR1 is SQVTM and CDR2 ANQGSEA. The CDR3 loop spans 12 amino acids. Deletions cut 4 bases from V and 1 base from J, with 7 bases between. The CDR3 coding sequence is TGCAGCGTTGGGGAACTTAACTATGGCTACACCTTC. Translation gives CSVGELNYGYTF. Filled out from reference TRBV29-1 and TRBJ1-2, the complete variable domain reads SAVISQKPSRDICQRGTSLTIQCQVDSQVTMMFWYRQQPGQSLTLIATANQGSEATYESGFVIDKFPISRPNLTFSTLTVSNMSPEDSSIYLCSVGELNYGYTFGSGTRLTVV.

This clonotype was counted many times. The chain combines TRBV7-6 with TRBJ1-6, with a weak D call TRBD1 (5 bases). V was shortened by 5 bases and J by 10 bases, with 15 bases between the two germline ends. The CDR3 sequence is 14 residues long. Germline CDR1 and CDR2: SGHVS and FNYEAQ. The CDR3 reads CASSQEDRGSPLHF. The CDR3 nucleotides are TGTGCCAGCAGCCAGGAAGACAGAGGATCACCCCTCCACTTT.

There are many counts of this clonotype. The rearrangement links TRBV12-3 or TRBV12-4 to TRBJ1-6, with D unresolved. Trimming left V 3 bases short and J 7 bases short, with 10 bases between. The CDR3 runs 14 residues. The CDR3 reads CASSFSRINSPLHF. In DNA, the CDR3 is TGTGCCAGCAGTTTCTCCAGGATAAATTCACCCCTCCACTTT.